The clone carrying this T cell receptor (beta chain) was picked up a small number of times. What it binds is unknown. This sample is part of a study of blood T cells in healthy people across ages. Notes on the study in general: Long-lived donors had more naive CD4+ cells and higher diversity than aged donors.

Then a second PCR, running roughly 7 to 11 cycles, was carried out with a sample-barcoded 5' primer and a J-beta primer mix. Tagging of each cDNA molecule was performed by a template-switch adaptor with 12 random nucleotides. TCRdb reprocessed the 5' RACE reads with MiXCR, giving one entry per CDR3 protein. The data hold 550,000 to 750,000 distinct CDR3 sequences, with around 21% observed a single time. V shed 1 base and J shed 7 bases, with 19 bases lying between them. Germline values: CDR1 MDHEN, CDR2 SYDVKM. The CDR3 runs 16 residues. The chain carries TRBV28 and TRBJ1-1, with D hard to call. Input material: blood. The clonotype was recovered from a man between 65 and 85 years old in good health. CDR3 in DNA: TGTGCCAGCAGTTTATATAACCCAGGCAGCCAACATGAAGCTTTCTTT. The encoded protein is CASSLYNPGSQHEAFF.